This T cell receptor beta chain was retrieved from a study of neoadjuvant anti-PD-1 for oral cavity cancer. Germline V lookup: CDR1 SGHVS, CDR2 FQNEAQ. Trimming shortened V by 1 base and J by 1 base, and 7 bases separated the two germline ends. The CDR3 has 14 amino acids. With regard to this clone: Its antigen is unknown.

TCRdb's copy holds only in-frame clones and misses some; the assay was immunoSEQ multiplex PCR. The data contain 20,000 to 25,000 clones, 35% to 55% of them singletons. The sample's time point: after neoadjuvant nivolumab, at surgical resection. Whole-study results and caveats: Greater tumor shrinkage accompanied bigger post-treatment sizes of preexisting clones.

The gene calls are TRBV7-8 and TRBJ1-2, with D tentatively TRBD1 (5 bases). Here the sequenced sample was tumor tissue, taken after nivolumab (anti-PD-1) treatment. The TCR was taken from a person between 40 and 85 years old with oral cavity squamous cell carcinoma. CDR3: CASSLGGGNYGYTF. The CDR3 nucleotides read TGTGCCAGCAGCTTAGGTGGGGGTAACTATGGCTACACCTTC.